This T cell receptor (beta chain) came from a study of T cell responses to AZD1222 COVID-19 vaccine. Between the trimmed V and J ends, which lost 0 bases and 3 bases, there was a span of 5 bases. CDR1 is LGHNA and CDR2 is YSLEER in the germline V gene. This CDR3 contains 14 residues. Second-dose timings of about 4 or about 12 weeks were pooled. Study findings and constraints: Most donors were white British, females outnumbered males, and clonal diversity was possibly underestimated. Of the AZD1222 recipients, only 5 or 6 were seropositive at baseline.

As for this clone: What it binds is unknown.

The repertoire was sequenced with immunoSEQ multiplex PCR; TCRdb's copy has only in-frame clones and lacks some. Here the sample spans about 140,000 clones, about 94% being singletons. The chain couples TRBV4-3 to TRBJ2-2, with D unclear. This clonotype was obtained from an adult who received the AZD1222 COVID-19 vaccine. Sequences were derived from peripheral blood, sampled 28 days after the second AZD1222 dose. The CDR3 sequence: CASSQDQDTGELFF. DNA for the CDR3: TGCGCCAGCAGCCAAGATCAGGACACCGGGGAGCTGTTTTTT.